A single sample is the source of the 25 T cell receptor beta chains below, sequenced in a study of blood T cell repertoires in COVID-19. Some clones are missing from TCRdb's copy, which holds only in-frame ones; the method was immunoSEQ multiplex PCR. This table holds roughly 65,000 clones, approximately 95% found once. The material sequenced was peripheral blood. The receptors originated from a man in his 70s with active COVID-19.

This sequence joins TRBV19 and TRBJ1-4, with no clear D. Germline V lookup: CDR1 LNHDA, CDR2 SQIVND (reference sequence). V gave up 5 bases and J gave up 3 bases, with 10 bases separating them. The CDR3 runs to 14 residues. The CDR3 here is CASSPGGANEKLFF. For the CDR3, the DNA is TGTGCCAGTAGTCCAGGAGGCGCTAATGAAAAACTGTTTTTT.

V gene TRBV5-1 combines with J gene TRBJ1-6; possible D gene TRBD1, 5 bases. The CDR3 runs to 19 residues. Germline-derived CDR1 and CDR2 are SGHRS and YFSETQ. Between the trimmed V and J ends, which lost 1 base and 0 bases, there was a span of 17 bases. The CDR3 loop is CASSLRQQGPSSYNSPLHF. The CDR3 nucleotides are TGCGCCAGCAGCTTGAGACAGCAAGGACCGAGCTCCTATAATTCACCCCTCCACTTT.

The rearrangement joins TRBV19 to TRBJ1-5; D unresolved. In germline, CDR1 is LNHDA, CDR2 SQIVND (reference sequence). The V end lost 9 bases, the J end lost 4 bases, and 16 bases lay between the germline ends. The CDR3 is 14 amino acids. The CDR3 DNA sequence: TGTGCCAGCACTTCTGGGCTTACTAATCAGCCCCAGCATTTT. Translated: CASTSGLTNQPQHF.

The chain has TRBV6-5 and TRBJ1-5; D might be TRBD1 (5 bases). Trimming took off 6 bases at V and 6 bases at J, with 15 bases between the two ends. Germline V gene sequence: CDR1 MNHEY, CDR2 SVGAGI. This CDR3 spans 14 amino acids. DNA for the CDR3: TGTGCCAGCAGGGAGGCGGGGGTGAGTCAGCCCCAGCATTTT. Encoded protein: CASREAGVSQPQHF.

CDR3 protein: CASRESPLHF. The CDR3 DNA follows: TGTGCCAGCAGGGAGTCACCCCTCCACTTT. This sequence joins TRBV28 and TRBJ1-6; no definite D call. Trimming removed 6 bases at V and 10 bases at J, with 4 bases between. Germline CDR1 is MDHEN and CDR2 is SYDVKM. The length of the CDR3 is 10 residues.

DNA for the CDR3: TGTGCCAGCAGCCAAGATTGGGCTAGCGGGTTCACAGATACGCAGTATTTT. Its translation is CASSQDWASGFTDTQYF. The chain carries TRBV4-2 and TRBJ2-3, with 8 positions matching TRBD2. V lost 0 bases and J lost 2; bases outside the gene matches: 7. Germline V gene data show CDR1 as LGHNA and CDR2 as YNFKEQ. The CDR3 totals 17 residues.

The chain is built from TRBV6-6 and TRBJ1-2, with TRBD1 identical over 10 bases. The J segment lost 7 bases and the V segment lost 2 bases, leaving 10 bases of the junction unmatched. This CDR3 is 16 amino acids long. CDR1 and CDR2 (germline): MNHNY, SVGAGI (reference sequence). The CDR3 region has the DNA TGTGCCAGCAGTTACGCCGGGGGGGACAGGGGCCCTGGCTACACCTTC. Protein: CASSYAGGDRGPGYTF.

The chain has TRBV2 and TRBJ2-7; 10 positions match TRBD1. Germline trimming cut 6 bases from V and 9 bases from J; bases unmatched to any gene: 11. The CDR3 runs 14 residues. Germline-derived CDR1 and CDR2 are SNHLY and FYNNEI. DNA for the CDR3: TGTGCCAGCAGGATAGGATCGACAGGGGGCGGGCAGTACTTC. Its protein product is CASRIGSTGGGQYF.

The chain links TRBV19 to TRBJ1-3, with D tentatively TRBD1 (6 bases). CDR3 length: 15 amino acids. The V gene's germline CDR1 is LNHDA and CDR2 SQIVND (reference sequence). V gave up 7 bases and J gave up 3 bases, with 16 bases separating them. CDR3 DNA sequence: TGTGCCAGTACCGAGGGGGGGGCGATTGGAAACACCATATATTTT. Translation gives CASTEGGAIGNTIYF.

The chain employs TRBV7-8 and TRBJ1-1; TRBD1 might be the D (5 bases). Trimming stripped 5 bases from V and 4 bases from J, with 8 bases between. Germline values: CDR1 SGHVS, CDR2 FQNEAQ. The CDR3 is 12 amino acids. Written as DNA, the CDR3 is TGTGCCAGCAGCCCAGGGATCACTGAAGCTTTCTTT. Amino acids: CASSPGITEAFF.

V gene TRBV2 combines with J gene TRBJ2-1; weak D call: TRBD2 (5 bases). Germline loops: CDR1 SNHLY, CDR2 FYNNEI. CDR3 length: 12 amino acids. V lost 4 bases and J 10 bases, leaving 11 bases between the germline ends. The CDR3 region is CASSALGAEQFF. The CDR3 DNA reads TGTGCCAGCAGTGCCCTGGGAGCCGAGCAGTTCTTC.

This sequence joins TRBV6-1 and TRBJ1-4, with D unresolved. In germline, CDR1 is MNHNS, CDR2 SASEGT. V lost 2 bases to trimming and J lost 7 bases, with 14 bases between them. The CDR3 length is 15 residues. The CDR3 DNA reads as TGTGCCAGCAGTGAAATGGGAGCCGTCGGTGAAAAACTGTTTTTT. It codes for CASSEMGAVGEKLFF.

The V and J genes are TRBV27 and TRBJ1-6; a possible D gene is TRBD1 (6 bases). Looked up from germline, CDR1 is MNHEY and CDR2 is SMNVEV (reference sequence). This CDR3 comprises 16 residues. V was cut by 2 bases and J by 7 bases, with 15 bases left in between. The CDR3 nucleotides read TGTGCCAGCAGTTTAAGTAGGCCCAGGGGAAATTCACCCCTCCACTTT. This sequence encodes CASSLSRPRGNSPLHF.

V usage is TRBV20-1 and J usage is TRBJ2-5; 16 positions match TRBD2. Germline V gene lookup returns CDR1 DFQATT and CDR2 SNEGSKA (reference sequence). This CDR3 has 17 residues. With 3 bases clipped from V and 5 bases from J, the junction kept 9 bases outside the gene matches. The CDR3 nucleotides read TGCAGTGCTAGTTTAGGGACTAGCGGGGGGGCCGGGGAGACCCAGTACTTC. Translated, it gives CSASLGTSGGAGETQYF.

The chain combines TRBV19 with TRBJ1-5; tentatively, D is TRBD1 (5 bases). Trimming took off 1 base at V and 4 bases at J, with 8 bases between the two ends. CDR1 and CDR2 (germline): LNHDA, SQIVND (reference sequence). The CDR3 contains 14 residues. The CDR3 region has the DNA TGTGCCAGTAGTATAGGTTCAGGGAATCAGCCCCAGCATTTT. Its translation: CASSIGSGNQPQHF.

A remark on this clone: This same CDR3 is encoded by further DNA sequences in the sample. This chain connects TRBV15 to TRBJ2-1, with 8 positions matching TRBD2. The V and J ends lost 0 bases and 8 bases, in that order; junction bases with no gene match: 9. The CDR3 runs to 16 residues. Germline CDR1 and CDR2: LNHNV and YYDKDF (reference sequence). The CDR3 nucleotides are TGTGCCACCAGCAGAGATGGGAGCGGGGGTGGTCATGAGCAGTTCTTC. As protein: CATSRDGSGGGHEQFF.

The V gene is TRBV5-4, the J gene TRBJ2-7, with TRBD1 matching 11 bases. V shed 4 bases, J shed 7 bases, and the junction held 7 bases outside the gene matches. The CDR3 extends over 14 amino acids. Germline lookup yields CDR1 SGHNT and CDR2 YYREEE (reference sequence). The DNA for the CDR3 is TGTGCCAGCAGCCCCGGACAGGGGGCTAGGGAGCAGTACGTC. The encoded protein is CASSPGQGAREQYV.

V gene TRBV10-3 combines with J gene TRBJ1-3; D is perhaps TRBD1 (6 bases). The V gene's germline CDR1 is ENHRY and CDR2 SYGVKD. This CDR3 has 16 residues. Trimming pared 2 bases from V and 4 bases from J, leaving 15 bases between. Here the CDR3 reads CAISEIPPGVGNTIYF. DNA of the CDR3: TGTGCCATCAGTGAGATCCCCCCAGGGGTCGGAAACACCATATATTTT.

The rearrangement uses TRBV11-3 and TRBJ2-5, with unresolved D. The CDR3 has 13 amino acids. From germline, CDR1 is SGHNT and CDR2 YENEEA. Trimming removed 5 bases from V and 3 bases from J, with 10 bases in between. CDR3 in amino acids: CASSPTNEETQYF. The DNA of the CDR3 is TGTGCCAGCAGCCCTACTAATGAAGAGACCCAGTACTTC.

The chain joins TRBV6-5 to TRBJ2-3; the match to TRBD2 covers 8 bases. The J segment lost 2 bases and the V segment lost 8 bases, leaving 6 bases of the junction unmatched. This CDR3 comprises 14 residues. The germline gives CDR1 MNHEY, CDR2 SVGAGI. The CDR3 DNA reads as TGTGCCAGCGGACGGGGGGGCCACACAGATACGCAGTATTTT. This sequence encodes CASGRGGHTDTQYF.

The chain employs TRBV28 and TRBJ2-2; D perhaps matches TRBD2 (6 bases). Trimming took 6 bases from V and 1 from J, leaving 18 bases between them. The CDR3 runs to 17 residues. Germline V gives CDR1 MDHEN, CDR2 SYDVKM. The CDR3 protein is CASSQPRWRGNTGELFF. CDR3 nucleotide sequence: TGTGCCAGCAGCCAACCTAGATGGCGGGGGAACACCGGGGAGCTGTTTTTT.

The chain combines TRBV6-4 with TRBJ2-3; TRBD1 agrees at 8 bases. Germline V gene data show CDR1 as MRHNA and CDR2 as SNTAGT. V shed 6 bases, J shed 6 bases, and the junction held 11 bases outside the gene matches. The length of the CDR3 is 15 residues. The CDR3 loop reads CASSASFQGADTQYF. The CDR3 nucleotides are TGTGCCAGCAGCGCGTCTTTTCAGGGGGCCGATACGCAGTATTTT.

J is TRBJ2-3 and V is TRBV4-2; tentative D call: TRBD2 (6 bases). With 0 bases removed from V and 4 bases from J, the gap between germline ends came to 11 bases. Per the germline V gene, CDR1 is LGHNA and CDR2 is YNFKEQ. The CDR3 spans 15 residues. The CDR3 bases are TGTGCCAGCAGCCAAGATGGACTAATCGCAGATACGCAGTATTTT. It specifies CASSQDGLIADTQYF.

The V gene is TRBV6-2 or TRBV6-3, the J gene TRBJ1-3, with D possibly matching TRBD1 (5 bases). Germline values: CDR1 MNHEY, CDR2 SVGEGT. The ends were cut back, 6 bases at V and 0 bases at J, with 15 bases in the middle. This CDR3 has 16 residues. This chain's CDR3 is CASSPGSPRSGNTIYF. The CDR3 DNA is TGTGCCAGCAGCCCAGGGAGCCCCCGCTCTGGAAACACCATATATTTT.

This chain links TRBV2 with TRBJ1-1; D uncertain. Trimming removed 7 bases from V and 6 bases from J, with 9 bases in between. This CDR3 region has 11 residues. Looked up from germline, CDR1 is SNHLY and CDR2 is FYNNEI. CDR3 sequence (DNA): TGTGCCAGCAAATATTTCTCTGAAGCTTTCTTT. Translating gives CASKYFSEAFF.